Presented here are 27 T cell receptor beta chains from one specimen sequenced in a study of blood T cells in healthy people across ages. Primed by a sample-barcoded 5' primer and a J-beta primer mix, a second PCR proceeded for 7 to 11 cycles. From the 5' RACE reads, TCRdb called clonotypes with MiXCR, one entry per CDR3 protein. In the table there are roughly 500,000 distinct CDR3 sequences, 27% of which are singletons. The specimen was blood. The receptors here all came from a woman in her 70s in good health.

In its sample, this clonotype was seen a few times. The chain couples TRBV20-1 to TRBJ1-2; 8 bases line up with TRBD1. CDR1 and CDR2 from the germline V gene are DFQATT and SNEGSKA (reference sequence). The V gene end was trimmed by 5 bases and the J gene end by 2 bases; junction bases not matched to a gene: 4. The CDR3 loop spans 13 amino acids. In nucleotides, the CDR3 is TGCAGTGCTCCCCAGGGGGCAAACTATGGCTACACCTTC. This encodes CSAPQGANYGYTF.

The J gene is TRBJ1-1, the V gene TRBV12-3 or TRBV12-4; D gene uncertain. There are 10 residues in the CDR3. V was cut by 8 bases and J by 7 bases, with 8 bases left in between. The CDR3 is CASVRYEAFF. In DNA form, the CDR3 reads TGTGCCAGCGTGCGGTATGAAGCTTTCTTT.

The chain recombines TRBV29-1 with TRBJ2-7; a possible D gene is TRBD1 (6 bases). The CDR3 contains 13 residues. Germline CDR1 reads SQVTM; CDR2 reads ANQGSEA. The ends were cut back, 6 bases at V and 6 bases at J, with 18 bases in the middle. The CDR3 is CSVSPYRAGEQYF. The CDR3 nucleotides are TGCAGCGTCTCCCCATACAGGGCGGGCGAGCAGTACTTC.

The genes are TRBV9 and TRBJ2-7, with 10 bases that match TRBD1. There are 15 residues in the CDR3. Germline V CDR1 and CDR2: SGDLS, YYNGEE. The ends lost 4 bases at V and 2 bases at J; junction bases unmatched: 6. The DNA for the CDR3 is TGTGCCAGCAGCCCCCGAGGGACAGGGGCCTACGAGCAGTACTTC. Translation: CASSPRGTGAYEQYF.

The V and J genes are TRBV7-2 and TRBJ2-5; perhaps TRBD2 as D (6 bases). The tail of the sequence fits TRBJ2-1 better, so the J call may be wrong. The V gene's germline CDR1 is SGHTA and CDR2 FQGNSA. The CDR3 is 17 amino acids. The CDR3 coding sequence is TGTGCCAGCAGCTTGGCGGGACTGGCGGGTCGGTCCAATGAGCAGTTCTTC. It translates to CASSLAGLAGRSNEQFF.

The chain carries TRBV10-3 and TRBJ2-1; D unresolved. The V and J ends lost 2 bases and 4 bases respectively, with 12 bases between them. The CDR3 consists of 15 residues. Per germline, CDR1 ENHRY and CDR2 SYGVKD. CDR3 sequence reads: CAISEGLEEYNEQFF. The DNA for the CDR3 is TGTGCCATCAGTGAGGGTCTAGAAGAATACAATGAGCAGTTCTTC.

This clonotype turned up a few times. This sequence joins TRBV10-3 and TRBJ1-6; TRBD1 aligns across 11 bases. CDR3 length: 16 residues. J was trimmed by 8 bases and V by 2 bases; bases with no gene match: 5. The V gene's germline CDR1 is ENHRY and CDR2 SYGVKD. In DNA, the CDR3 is TGTGCCATCAGTGAGGAACCGGGACAGGGGGATTCACCCCTCCACTTT. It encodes CAISEEPGQGDSPLHF.

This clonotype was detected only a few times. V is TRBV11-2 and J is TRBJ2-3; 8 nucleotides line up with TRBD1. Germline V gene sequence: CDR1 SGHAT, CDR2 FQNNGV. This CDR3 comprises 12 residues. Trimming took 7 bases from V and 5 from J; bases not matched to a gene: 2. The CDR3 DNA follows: TGTGCCAGCAAAACAGGGGGAGATACGCAGTATTTT. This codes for CASKTGGDTQYF.

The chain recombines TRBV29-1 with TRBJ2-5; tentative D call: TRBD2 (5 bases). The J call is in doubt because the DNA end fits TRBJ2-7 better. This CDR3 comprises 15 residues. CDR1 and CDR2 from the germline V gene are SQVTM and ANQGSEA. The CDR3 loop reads CSVEDQAGTGYEQYF. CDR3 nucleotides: TGCAGCGTTGAAGATCAGGCGGGCACCGGATACGAGCAGTACTTC.

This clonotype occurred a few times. In DNA, the CDR3 is TGTGCCAGCAGTGCTTCTGAGCGGGGGTCCTACAATGAGCAGTTCTTC. It codes for CASSASERGSYNEQFF. The chain recombines TRBV6-2 or TRBV6-3 with TRBJ2-1, with TRBD2 identical over 8 bases. Germline CDR1 reads MNHEY; CDR2 reads SVGEGT. The CDR3 extends over 16 amino acids. The V segment lost 5 bases and the J segment 1 base; nucleotides outside the gene matches: 7.

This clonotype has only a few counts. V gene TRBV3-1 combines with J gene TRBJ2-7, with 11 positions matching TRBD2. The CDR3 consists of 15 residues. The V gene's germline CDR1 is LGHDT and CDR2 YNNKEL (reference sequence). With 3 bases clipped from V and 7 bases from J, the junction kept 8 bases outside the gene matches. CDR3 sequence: CASSHLAGGTREQYF. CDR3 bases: TGTGCCAGCAGCCACTTAGCGGGGGGGACGCGAGAGCAGTACTTC.

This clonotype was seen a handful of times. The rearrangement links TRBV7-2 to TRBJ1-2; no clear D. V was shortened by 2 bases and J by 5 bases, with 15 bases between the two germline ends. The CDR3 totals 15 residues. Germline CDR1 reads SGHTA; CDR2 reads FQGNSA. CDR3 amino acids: CASSLSWRVGYGYTF. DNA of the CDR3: TGTGCCAGCAGCTTATCGTGGAGGGTTGGATATGGCTACACCTTC.

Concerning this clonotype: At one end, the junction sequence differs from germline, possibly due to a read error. The CDR3 loop is CASSTADGYTDAFF. CDR3 coding DNA: TGTGCCAGCAGTACTGCCGACGGATACACTGATGCTTTCTTT. The chain links TRBV2 to TRBJ1-1, with unresolved D. Germline V gene data show CDR1 as SNHLY and CDR2 as FYNNEI. This CDR3 region has 14 residues.

CDR3 in amino acids: CASSFQSRPRSPGELFF. The CDR3 DNA sequence: TGTGCCAGCAGCTTCCAATCAAGACCTAGGAGTCCCGGGGAGCTGTTTTTT. The chain is built from TRBV5-5 and TRBJ2-2, with no clear D. Germline V gene lookup returns CDR1 SGHKS and CDR2 YYEKEE (reference sequence). This CDR3 is built from 17 residues. Trimming removed 2 bases from V and 6 bases from J, with 20 bases in between.

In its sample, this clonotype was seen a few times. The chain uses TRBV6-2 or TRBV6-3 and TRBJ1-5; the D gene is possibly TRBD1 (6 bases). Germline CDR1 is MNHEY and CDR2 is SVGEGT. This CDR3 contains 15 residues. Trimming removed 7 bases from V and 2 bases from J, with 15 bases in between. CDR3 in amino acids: CASTPFAGGNQPQHF. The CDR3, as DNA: TGTGCCAGCACACCCTTTGCAGGGGGCAATCAGCCCCAGCATTTT.

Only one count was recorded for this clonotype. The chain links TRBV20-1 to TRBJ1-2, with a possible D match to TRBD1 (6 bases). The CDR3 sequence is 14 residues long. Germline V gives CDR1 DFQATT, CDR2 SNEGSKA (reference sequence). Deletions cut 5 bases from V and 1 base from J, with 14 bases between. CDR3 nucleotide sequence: TGCAGTGCTCCCACTGTGGACAGTAACTATGGCTACACCTTC. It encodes CSAPTVDSNYGYTF.

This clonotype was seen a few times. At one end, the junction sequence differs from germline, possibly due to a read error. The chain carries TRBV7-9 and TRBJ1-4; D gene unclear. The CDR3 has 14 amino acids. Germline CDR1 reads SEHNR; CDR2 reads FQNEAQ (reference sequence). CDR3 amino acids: CAGSVIGTNEKLFF. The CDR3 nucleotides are TGTGCCGGCAGTGTAATAGGAACTAATGAAAAACTGTTTTTT. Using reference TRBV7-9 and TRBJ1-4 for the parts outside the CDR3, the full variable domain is DTGVSQNPRHKITKRGQNVTFRCDPISEHNRLYWYRQTLGQGPEFLTYFQNEAQLEKSRLLSDRFSAERPKGSFSTLEIQRTEQGDSAMYLCAGSVIGTNEKLFFGSGTQLSVL.

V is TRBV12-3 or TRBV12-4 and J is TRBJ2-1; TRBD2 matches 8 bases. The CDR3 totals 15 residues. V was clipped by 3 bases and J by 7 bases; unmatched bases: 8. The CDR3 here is CASSFYGGGHNEQFF. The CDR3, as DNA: TGTGCCAGCAGTTTCTACGGGGGGGGCCATAATGAGCAGTTCTTC.

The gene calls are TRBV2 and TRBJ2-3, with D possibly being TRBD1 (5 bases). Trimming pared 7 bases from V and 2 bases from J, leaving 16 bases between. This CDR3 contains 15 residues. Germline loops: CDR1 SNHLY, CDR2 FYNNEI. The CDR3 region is CASKNRGTNTDTQYF. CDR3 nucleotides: TGTGCCAGCAAGAATAGGGGCACAAACACAGATACGCAGTATTTT.

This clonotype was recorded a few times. CDR3 in amino acids: CASSQNRYPATAFF. CDR3 in DNA: TGCGCCAGCAGCCAGAACAGGTATCCTGCAACGGCTTTCTTT. The rearrangement uses TRBV4-3 and TRBJ1-1; a weak D match, TRBD1 (5 bases). Trimming pared 3 bases from V and 11 bases from J, leaving 19 bases between. CDR1 is LGHNA and CDR2 is YSLEER in the germline V gene. This CDR3 region has 14 residues.

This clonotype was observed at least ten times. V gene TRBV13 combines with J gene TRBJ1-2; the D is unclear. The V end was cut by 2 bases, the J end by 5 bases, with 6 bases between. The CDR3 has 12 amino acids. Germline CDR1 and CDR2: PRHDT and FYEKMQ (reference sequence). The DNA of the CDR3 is TGTGCCAGCAGCTTAAGCGATTATGGCTACACCTTC. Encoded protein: CASSLSDYGYTF.

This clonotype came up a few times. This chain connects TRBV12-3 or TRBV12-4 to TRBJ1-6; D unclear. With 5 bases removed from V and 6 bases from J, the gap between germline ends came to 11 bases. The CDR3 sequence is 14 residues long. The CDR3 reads CASSGGSSNSPLHF. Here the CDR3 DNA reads TGTGCCAGCAGTGGCGGGTCTAGTAATTCACCCCTCCACTTT.

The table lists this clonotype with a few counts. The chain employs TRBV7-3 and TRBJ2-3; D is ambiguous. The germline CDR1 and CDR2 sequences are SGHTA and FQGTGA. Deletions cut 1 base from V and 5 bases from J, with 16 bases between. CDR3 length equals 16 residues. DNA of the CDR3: TGTGCCAGCAGCTTAAGCTGGACGGAACCCGGAGATACGCAGTATTTT. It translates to CASSLSWTEPGDTQYF.

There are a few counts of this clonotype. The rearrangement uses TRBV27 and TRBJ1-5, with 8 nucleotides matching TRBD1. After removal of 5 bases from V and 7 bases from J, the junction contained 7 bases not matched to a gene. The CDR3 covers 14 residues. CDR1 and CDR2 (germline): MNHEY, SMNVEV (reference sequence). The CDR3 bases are TGTGCCAGCAGTCAGGACAGGGAGGGACAGCCCCAGCATTTT. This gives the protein CASSQDREGQPQHF.

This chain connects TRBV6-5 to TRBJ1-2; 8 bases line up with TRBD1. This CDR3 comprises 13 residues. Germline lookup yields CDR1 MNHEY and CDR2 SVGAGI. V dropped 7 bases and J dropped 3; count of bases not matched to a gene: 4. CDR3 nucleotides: TGTGCCAGCAATCCGGGACAGGACTATGGCTACACCTTC. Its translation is CASNPGQDYGYTF.

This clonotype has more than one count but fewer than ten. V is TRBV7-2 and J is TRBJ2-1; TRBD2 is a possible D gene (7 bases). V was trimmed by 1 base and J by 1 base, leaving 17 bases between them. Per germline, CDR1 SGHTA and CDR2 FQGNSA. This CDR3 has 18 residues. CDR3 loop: CASSLVAGGGDSYNEQFF. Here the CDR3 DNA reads TGTGCCAGCAGCTTAGTGGCAGGCGGGGGCGATTCCTACAATGAGCAGTTCTTC. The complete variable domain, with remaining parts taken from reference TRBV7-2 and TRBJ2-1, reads GAGVSQSPSNKVTEKGKDVELRCDPISGHTALYWYRQSLGQGLEFLIYFQGNSAPDKSGLPSDRFSAERTGGSVSTLTIQRTQQEDSAVYLCASSLVAGGGDSYNEQFFGPGTRLTVL.

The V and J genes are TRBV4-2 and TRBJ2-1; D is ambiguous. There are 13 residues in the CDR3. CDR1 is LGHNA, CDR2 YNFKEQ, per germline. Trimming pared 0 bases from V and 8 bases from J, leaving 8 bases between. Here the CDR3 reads CASSQELMDEQFF. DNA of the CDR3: TGTGCCAGCAGCCAAGAATTGATGGATGAGCAGTTCTTC.